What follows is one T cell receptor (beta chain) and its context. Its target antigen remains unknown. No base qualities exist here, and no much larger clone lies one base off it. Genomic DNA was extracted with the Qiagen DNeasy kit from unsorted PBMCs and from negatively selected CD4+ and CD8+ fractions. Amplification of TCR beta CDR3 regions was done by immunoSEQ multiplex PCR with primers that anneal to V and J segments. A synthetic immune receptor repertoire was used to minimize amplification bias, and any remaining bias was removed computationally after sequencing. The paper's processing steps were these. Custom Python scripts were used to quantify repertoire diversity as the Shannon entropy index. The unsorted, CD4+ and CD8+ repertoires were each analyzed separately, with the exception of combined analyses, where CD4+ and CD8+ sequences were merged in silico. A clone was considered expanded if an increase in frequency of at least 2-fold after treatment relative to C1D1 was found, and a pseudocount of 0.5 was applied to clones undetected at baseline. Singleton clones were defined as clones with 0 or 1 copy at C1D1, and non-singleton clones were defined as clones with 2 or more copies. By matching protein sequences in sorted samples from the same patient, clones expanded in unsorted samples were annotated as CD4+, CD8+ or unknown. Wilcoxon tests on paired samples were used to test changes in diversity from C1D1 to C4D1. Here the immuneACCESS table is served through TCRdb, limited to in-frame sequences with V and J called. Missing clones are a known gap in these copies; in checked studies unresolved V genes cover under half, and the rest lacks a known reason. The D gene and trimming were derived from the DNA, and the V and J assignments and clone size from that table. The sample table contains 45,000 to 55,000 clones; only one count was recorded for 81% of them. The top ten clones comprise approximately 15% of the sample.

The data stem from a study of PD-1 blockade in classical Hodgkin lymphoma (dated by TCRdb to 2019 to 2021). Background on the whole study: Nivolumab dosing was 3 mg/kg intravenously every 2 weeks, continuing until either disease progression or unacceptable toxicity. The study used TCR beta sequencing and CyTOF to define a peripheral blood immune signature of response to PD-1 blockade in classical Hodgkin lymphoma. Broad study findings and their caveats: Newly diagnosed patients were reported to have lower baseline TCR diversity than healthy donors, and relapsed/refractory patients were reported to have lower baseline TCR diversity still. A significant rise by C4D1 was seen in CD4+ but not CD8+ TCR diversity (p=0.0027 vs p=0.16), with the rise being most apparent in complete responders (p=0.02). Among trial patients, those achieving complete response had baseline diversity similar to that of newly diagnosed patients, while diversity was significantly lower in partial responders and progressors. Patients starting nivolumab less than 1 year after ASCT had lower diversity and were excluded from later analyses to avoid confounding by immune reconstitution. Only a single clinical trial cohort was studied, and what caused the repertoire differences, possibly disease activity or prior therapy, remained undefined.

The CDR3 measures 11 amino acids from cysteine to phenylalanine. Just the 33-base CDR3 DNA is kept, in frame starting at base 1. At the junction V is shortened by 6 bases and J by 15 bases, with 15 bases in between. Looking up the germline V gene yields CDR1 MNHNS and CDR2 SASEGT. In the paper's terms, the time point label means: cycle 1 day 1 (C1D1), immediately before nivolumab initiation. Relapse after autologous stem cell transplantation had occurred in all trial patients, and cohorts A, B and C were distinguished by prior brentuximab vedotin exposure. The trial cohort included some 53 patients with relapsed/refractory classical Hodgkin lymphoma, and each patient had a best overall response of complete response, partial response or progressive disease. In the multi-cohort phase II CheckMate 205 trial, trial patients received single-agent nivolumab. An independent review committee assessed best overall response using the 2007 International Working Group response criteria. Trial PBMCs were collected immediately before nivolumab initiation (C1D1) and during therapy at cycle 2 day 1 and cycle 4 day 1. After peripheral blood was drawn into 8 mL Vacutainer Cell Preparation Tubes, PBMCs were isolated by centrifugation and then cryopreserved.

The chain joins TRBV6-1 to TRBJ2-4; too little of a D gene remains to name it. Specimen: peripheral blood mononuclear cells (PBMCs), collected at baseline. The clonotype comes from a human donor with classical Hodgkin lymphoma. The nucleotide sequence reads TGTGCCAGCAGAGGTGAAGCGTCCCCGTACTTC. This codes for CASRGEASPYF.